The entry below gives a single T cell receptor beta chain sequence along with its context. Its antigen is undetermined. This entry belongs to a study of response to subunit inactivated influenza vaccine. TCRdb redid the calling of the RT-PCR reads with MiXCR, one entry per CDR3 protein. The repertoire consists of hundreds of thousands of distinct CDR3 sequences, with 15% to 19% occurring once and the leading ten covering roughly 12%. The CDR3 has 15 residues. The germline V gene encodes CDR1 MDHEN and CDR2 SYDVKM. Trimming shortened V by 4 bases and J by 5 bases, and 17 bases separated the two germline ends. Broader study findings: Authors suggested that a seasonal influenza vaccination recruits few new T cells each time.

This chain joins TRBV28 and TRBJ1-2; D is possibly TRBD1 (6 bases). The sequencing used PBMCs from blood, collected roughly 12 days after vaccination. This TCR was recovered from a middle-aged man who received an inactivated influenza vaccine. CDR3 coding DNA: TGTGCCAGCAGTTCACCCTATCCAGGACAGTATGGCTACACCTTC. It codes for CASSSPYPGQYGYTF.